This TCR beta chain was sequenced during a study of shared clonotypes between healthy human individuals. Study outcomes and limitations: Large depth notwithstanding, sorted-subset sequencing proved incomplete by rarefaction.

Regarding this clone: The antigen is unknown.

V dropped 2 bases and J dropped 1 base, with 9 bases sitting between them. The CDR3 consists of 14 residues. Germline loops: CDR1 MNHEY, CDR2 SMNVEV (reference sequence). CD45RO-negative, CCR7-selected cells formed the naive CD8 fraction, which excluded terminally differentiated effector memory CD45RA+ cells. Donors were healthy HIV-negative adults without recently reported acute infections or vaccinations. Per the study methods: ImmunoSEQ supplied junction-only sequences lacking quality scores, so filtering was different. Clones were read by immunoSEQ multiplex PCR, and TCRdb kept only the in-frame ones, dropping some. V and J calls plus clone size are reproduced from that table; the DNA served to infer D and trimming. The sample records approximately 2,000,000 clones, 93% being singletons.

This receptor was obtained from a man aged 18 to 30 in good health. Some clones in this sample may be carry-over from other donors' samples. The chain carries TRBV27 and TRBJ2-7; no firm D call. The material sequenced was naive CD8+ T cells from PBMCs. The CDR3, as DNA: TGTGCCAGCAGTTTAATCGTGGGTTCCTACGAGCAGTACTTC. Protein product: CASSLIVGSYEQYF.